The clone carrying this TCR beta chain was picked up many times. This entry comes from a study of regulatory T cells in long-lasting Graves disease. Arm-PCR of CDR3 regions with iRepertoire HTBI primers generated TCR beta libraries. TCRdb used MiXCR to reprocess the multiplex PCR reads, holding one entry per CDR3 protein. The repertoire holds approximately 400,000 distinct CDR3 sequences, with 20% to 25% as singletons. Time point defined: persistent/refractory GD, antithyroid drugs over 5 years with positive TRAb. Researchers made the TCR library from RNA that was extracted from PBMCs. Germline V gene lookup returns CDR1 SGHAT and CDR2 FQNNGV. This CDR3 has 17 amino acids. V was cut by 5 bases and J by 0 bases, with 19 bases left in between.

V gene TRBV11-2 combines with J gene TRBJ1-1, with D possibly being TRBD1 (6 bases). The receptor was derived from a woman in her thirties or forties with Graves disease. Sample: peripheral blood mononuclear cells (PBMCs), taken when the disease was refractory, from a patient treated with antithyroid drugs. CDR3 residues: CASSLIRDTRLNTEAFF. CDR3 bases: TGTGCCAGCAGCCTCATCCGGGACACCCGACTGAACACTGAAGCTTTCTTT.